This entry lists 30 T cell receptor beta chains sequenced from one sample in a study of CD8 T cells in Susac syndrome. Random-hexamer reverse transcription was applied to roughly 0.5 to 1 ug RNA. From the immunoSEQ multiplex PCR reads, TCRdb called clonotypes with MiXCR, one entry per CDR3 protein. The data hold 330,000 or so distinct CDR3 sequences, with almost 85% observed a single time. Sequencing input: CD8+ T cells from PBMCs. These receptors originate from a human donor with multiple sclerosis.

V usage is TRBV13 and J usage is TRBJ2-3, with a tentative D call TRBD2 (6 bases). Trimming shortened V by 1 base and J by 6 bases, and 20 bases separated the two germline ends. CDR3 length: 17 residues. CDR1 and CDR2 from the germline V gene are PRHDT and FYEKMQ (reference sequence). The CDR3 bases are TGTGCCAGCAGCTTAGAGGCGGGGCGGGTCGGGCCGGATACGCAGTATTTT. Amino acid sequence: CASSLEAGRVGPDTQYF.

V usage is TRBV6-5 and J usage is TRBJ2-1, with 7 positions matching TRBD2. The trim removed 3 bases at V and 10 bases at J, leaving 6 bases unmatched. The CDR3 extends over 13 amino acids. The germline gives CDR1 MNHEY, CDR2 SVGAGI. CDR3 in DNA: TGTGCCAGCAGTTATTCCACCGGGGGGGAGCAGTTCTTC. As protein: CASSYSTGGEQFF.

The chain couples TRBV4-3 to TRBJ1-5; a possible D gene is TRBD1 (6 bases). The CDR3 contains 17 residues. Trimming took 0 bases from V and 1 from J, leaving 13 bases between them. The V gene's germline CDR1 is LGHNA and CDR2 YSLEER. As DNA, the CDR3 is TGCGCCAGCAGCCAAGATTCGGCAGGGGAAAGCAATCAGCCCCAGCATTTT. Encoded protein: CASSQDSAGESNQPQHF.

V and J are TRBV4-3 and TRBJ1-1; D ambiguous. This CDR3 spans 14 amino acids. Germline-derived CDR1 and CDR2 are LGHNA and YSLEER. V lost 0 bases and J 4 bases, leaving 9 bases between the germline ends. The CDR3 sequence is CASSQDAAGTEAFF. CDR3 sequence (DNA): TGCGCCAGCAGCCAAGATGCGGCGGGCACTGAAGCTTTCTTT.

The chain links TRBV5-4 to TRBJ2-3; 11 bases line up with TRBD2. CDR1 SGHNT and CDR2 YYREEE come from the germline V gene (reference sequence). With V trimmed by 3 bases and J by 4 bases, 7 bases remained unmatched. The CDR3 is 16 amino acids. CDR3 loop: CASSSGLAEVADTQYF. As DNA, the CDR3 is TGTGCCAGCAGCTCGGGACTAGCGGAAGTGGCAGATACGCAGTATTTT.

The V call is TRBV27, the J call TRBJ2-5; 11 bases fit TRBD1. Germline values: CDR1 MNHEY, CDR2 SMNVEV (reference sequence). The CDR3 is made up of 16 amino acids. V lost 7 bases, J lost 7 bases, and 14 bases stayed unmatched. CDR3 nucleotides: TGTGCCAGCAAGGACAGGGGGCAGGGGAGAGCGTGGACCCAGTACTTC. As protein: CASKDRGQGRAWTQYF.

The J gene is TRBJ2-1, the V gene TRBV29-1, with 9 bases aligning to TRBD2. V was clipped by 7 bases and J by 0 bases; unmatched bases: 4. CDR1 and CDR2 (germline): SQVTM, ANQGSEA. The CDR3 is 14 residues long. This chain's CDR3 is CSGNSGSSYNEQFF. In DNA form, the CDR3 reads TGCAGCGGAAATAGCGGGAGCTCCTACAATGAGCAGTTCTTC.

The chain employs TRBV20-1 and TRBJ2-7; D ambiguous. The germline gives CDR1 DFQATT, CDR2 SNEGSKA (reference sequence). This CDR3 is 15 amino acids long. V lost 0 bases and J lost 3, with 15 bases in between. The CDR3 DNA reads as TGCAGTGCTAGAGATAAAACTGCCACCTTCTACGAGCAGTACTTC. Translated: CSARDKTATFYEQYF.

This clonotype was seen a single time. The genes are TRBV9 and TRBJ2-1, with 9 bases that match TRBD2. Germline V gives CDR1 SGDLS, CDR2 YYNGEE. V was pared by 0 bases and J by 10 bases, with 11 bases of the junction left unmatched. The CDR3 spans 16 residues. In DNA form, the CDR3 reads TGTGCCAGCAGCGTAGACGCGGGAGGGCCTTTCAAGGAGCAGTTCTTC. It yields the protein CASSVDAGGPFKEQFF.

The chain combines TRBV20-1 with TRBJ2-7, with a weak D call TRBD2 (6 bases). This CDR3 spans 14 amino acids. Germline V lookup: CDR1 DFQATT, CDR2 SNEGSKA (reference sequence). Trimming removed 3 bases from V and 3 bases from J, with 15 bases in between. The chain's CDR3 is CSASGSTNLYEQYF. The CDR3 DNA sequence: TGCAGTGCTAGCGGGAGCACAAATCTCTACGAGCAGTACTTC.

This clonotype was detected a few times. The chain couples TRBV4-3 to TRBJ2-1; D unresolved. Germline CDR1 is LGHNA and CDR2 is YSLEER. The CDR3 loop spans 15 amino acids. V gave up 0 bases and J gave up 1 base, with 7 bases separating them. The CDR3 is CASSQDRVSYNEQFF. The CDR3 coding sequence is TGCGCCAGCAGCCAAGATCGAGTATCCTACAATGAGCAGTTCTTC.

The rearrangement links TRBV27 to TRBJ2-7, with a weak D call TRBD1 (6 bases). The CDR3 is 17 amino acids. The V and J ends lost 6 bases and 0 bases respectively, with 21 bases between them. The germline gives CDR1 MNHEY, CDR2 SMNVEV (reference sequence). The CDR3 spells CASRPLRGGPGSYEQYF. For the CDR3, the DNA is TGTGCCAGCAGGCCGCTCAGGGGCGGCCCAGGCTCCTACGAGCAGTACTTC.

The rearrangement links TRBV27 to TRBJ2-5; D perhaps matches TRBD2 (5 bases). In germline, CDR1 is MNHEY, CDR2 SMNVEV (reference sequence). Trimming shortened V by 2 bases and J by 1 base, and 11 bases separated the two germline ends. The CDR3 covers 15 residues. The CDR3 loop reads CASSLNPSLQETQYF. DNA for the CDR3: TGTGCCAGCAGTTTAAATCCTAGCCTCCAAGAGACCCAGTACTTC.

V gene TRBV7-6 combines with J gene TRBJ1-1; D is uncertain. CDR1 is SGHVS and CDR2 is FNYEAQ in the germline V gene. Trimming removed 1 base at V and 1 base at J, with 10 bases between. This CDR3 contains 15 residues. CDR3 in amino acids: CASSLDASENTEAFF. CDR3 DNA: TGTGCCAGCAGCTTAGACGCTAGCGAGAACACTGAAGCTTTCTTT.

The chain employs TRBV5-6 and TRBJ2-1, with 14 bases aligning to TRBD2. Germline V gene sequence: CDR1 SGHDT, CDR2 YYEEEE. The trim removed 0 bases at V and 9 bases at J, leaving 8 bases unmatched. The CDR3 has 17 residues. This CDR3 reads CASSLGTSGRQVSEQFF. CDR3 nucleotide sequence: TGTGCCAGCAGCTTGGGGACTAGCGGGAGGCAAGTGAGTGAGCAGTTCTTC.

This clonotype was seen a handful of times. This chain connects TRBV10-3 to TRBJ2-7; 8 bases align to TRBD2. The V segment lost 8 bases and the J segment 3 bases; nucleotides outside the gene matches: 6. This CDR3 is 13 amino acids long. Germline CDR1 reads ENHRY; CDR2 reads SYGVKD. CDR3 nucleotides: TGTGCCATCTCACTAGCGGCGGACTACGAGCAGTACTTC. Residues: CAISLAADYEQYF.

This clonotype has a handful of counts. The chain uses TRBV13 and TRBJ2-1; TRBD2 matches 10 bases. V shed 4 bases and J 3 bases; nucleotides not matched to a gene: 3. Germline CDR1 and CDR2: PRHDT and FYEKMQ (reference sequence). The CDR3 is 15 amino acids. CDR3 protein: CASSSSGRGYNEQFF. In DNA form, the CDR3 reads TGTGCCAGCAGCTCAAGCGGGAGGGGCTACAATGAGCAGTTCTTC.

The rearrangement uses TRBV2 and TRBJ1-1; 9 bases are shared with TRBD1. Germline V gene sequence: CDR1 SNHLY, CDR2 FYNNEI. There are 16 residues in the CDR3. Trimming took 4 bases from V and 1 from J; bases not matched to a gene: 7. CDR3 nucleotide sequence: TGTGCCAGCAGTGTTCACCCGGACAGGGGGAACACTGAAGCTTTCTTT. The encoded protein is CASSVHPDRGNTEAFF. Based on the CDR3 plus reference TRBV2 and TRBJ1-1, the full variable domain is EPEVTQTPSHQVTQMGQEVILRCVPISNHLYFYWYRQILGQKVEFLVSFYNNEISEKSEIFDDQFSVERPDGSNFTLKIRSTKLEDSAMYFCASSVHPDRGNTEAFFGQGTRLTVV.

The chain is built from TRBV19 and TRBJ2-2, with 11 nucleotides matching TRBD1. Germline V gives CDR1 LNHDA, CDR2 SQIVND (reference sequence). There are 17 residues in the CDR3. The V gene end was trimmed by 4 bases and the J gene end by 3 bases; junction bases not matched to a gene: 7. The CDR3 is CASSTRTGGFDTGELFF. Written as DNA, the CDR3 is TGTGCCAGTAGTACCCGGACAGGGGGCTTCGACACCGGGGAGCTGTTTTTT.

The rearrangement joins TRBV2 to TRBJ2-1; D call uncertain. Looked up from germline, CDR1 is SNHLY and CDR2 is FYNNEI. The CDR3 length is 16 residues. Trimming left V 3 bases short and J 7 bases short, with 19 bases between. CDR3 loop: CASSDSVAALSNEQFF. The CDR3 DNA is TGTGCCAGCAGTGATAGTGTGGCGGCCCTATCTAATGAGCAGTTCTTC.

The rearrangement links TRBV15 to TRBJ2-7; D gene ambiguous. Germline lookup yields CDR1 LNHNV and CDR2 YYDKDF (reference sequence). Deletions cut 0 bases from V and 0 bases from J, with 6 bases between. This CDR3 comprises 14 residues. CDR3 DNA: TGTGCCACCAGCAGAGATGCTAGCTCCTACGAGCAGTACTTC. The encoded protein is CATSRDASSYEQYF.

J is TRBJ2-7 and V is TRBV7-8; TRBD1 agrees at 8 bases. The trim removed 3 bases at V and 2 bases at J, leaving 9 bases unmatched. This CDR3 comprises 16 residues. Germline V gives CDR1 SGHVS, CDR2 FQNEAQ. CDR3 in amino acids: CASSFAPRTGTYEQYF. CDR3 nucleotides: TGTGCCAGCAGCTTTGCCCCCCGGACAGGGACCTACGAGCAGTACTTC.

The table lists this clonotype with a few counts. The CDR3 DNA is TGTGCCAGCAGCTTTCTGGCCACAAACGGCGAGCAGTACTTC. This encodes CASSFLATNGEQYF. This sequence joins TRBV7-6 and TRBJ2-7; D is ambiguous. This CDR3 region has 14 residues. V dropped 3 bases and J dropped 6 bases, with 15 bases sitting between them. CDR1 and CDR2 (germline): SGHVS, FNYEAQ.

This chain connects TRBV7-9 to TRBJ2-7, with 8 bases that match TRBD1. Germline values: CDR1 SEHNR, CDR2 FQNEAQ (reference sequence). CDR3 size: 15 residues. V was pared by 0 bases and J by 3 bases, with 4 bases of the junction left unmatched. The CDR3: CASSLALGTGYEQYF. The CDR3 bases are TGTGCCAGCAGCTTAGCTCTTGGGACAGGCTACGAGCAGTACTTC.

CDR3 residues: CAWRGGAGEKLFF. Here the CDR3 DNA reads TGTGCCTGGCGAGGGGGCGCGGGTGAAAAACTGTTTTTT. This rearrangement joins TRBV30 to TRBJ1-4; 7 nucleotides match TRBD1. Germline trimming cut 5 bases from V and 7 bases from J; bases unmatched to any gene: 7. The CDR3 is 13 amino acids. Germline loops: CDR1 GTSNPN, CDR2 SVGIG (reference sequence).

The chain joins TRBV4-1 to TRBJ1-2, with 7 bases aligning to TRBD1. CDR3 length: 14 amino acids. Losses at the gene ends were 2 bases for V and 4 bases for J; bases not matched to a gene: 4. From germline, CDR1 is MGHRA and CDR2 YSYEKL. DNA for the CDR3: TGCGCCAGCAGCCAATTCTGGACAGGCTATGGCTACACCTTC. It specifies CASSQFWTGYGYTF.

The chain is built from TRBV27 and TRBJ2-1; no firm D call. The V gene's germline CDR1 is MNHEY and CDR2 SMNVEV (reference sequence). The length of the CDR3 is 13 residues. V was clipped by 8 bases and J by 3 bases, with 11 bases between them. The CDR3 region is CASSDGYYNEQFF. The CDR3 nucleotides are TGTGCCAGCTCGGACGGGTACTACAATGAGCAGTTCTTC.

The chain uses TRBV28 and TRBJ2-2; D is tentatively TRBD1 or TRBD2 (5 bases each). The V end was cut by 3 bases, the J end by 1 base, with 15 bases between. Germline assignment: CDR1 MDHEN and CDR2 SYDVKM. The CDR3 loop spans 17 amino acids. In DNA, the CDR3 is TGTGCCAGCAGTTTCCCAACAAGAGGGGTGAACACCGGGGAGCTGTTTTTT. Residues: CASSFPTRGVNTGELFF. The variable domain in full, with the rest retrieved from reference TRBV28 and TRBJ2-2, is DVKVTQSSRYLVKRTGEKVFLECVQDMDHENMFWYRQDPGLGLRLIYFSYDVKMKEKGDIPEGYSVSREKKERFSLILESASTNQTSMYLCASSFPTRGVNTGELFFGEGSRLTVL.

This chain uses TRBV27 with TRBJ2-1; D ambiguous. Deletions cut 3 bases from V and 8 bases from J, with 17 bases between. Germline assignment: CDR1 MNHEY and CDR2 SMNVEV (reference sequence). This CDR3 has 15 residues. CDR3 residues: CASSFGPAVGYEQFF. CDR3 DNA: TGTGCCAGCAGTTTTGGGCCCGCGGTTGGGTATGAGCAGTTCTTC.

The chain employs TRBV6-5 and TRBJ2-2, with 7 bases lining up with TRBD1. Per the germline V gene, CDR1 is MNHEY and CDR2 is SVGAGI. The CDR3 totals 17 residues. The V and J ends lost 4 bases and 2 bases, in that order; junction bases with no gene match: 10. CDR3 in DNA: TGTGCCAGCAGTTCCGAAACCCGGGACAGTAACACCGGGGAGCTGTTTTTT. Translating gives CASSSETRDSNTGELFF.